The text below deals with one T cell receptor (beta chain). This sample is drawn from a study of shared T cell receptors in the human thymus. This CDR3 comprises 15 residues. The ends lost 5 bases at V and 7 bases at J; junction bases unmatched: 14. CDR1 and CDR2 from the germline V gene are SGHTA and FQGNSA. TCRdb's table, derived via immunoSEQ multiplex PCR, lists solely in-frame clones and lacks some. The repertoire consists of around 68,000 clones, with nearly 95% occurring once and the leading ten covering approximately 0.03%. Sequencing was carried out using thymocytes. The TCR comes from a human donor. V usage is TRBV7-2 and J usage is TRBJ2-7; 7 nucleotides agree with TRBD1. CDR3 sequence (DNA): TGTGCCAGCAGCCTACACGACAGGGCTGTCTATGAGCAGTACTTC. Translation gives CASSLHDRAVYEQYF.